The clone carrying this T cell receptor beta chain was counted once. Its antigen remains unidentified. Amplification used 60 Vbeta primers and 13 Jbeta primers. Measured with immunoSEQ multiplex PCR; TCRdb has only the in-frame clones, and not every one. The top ten clones hold about 2.6% of a sample with about 160,000 clones, about three quarters of them seen once. These data originate in a study of cytomegalovirus exposure and HLA in healthy donors. Study conclusions and caveats: Later analysis identified a missense DCLRE1C variant that was linked to TCR beta V- and J-gene trimming.

CDR1 and CDR2 (germline): LNHDA, SQIVND (reference sequence). With V trimmed by 5 bases and J by 0 bases, 1 base remained unmatched. CDR3 length: 16 amino acids. V usage is TRBV19 and J usage is TRBJ2-1; 13 bases fit TRBD2. The sample comprised PBMCs. The receptor's source is a woman in her thirties or forties in good health and CMV-seropositive. Here the CDR3 reads CASSWTSGSSYNEQFF. CDR3 sequence (DNA): TGTGCCAGTAGTTGGACTAGCGGGAGCTCCTACAATGAGCAGTTCTTC.